Here is one TCR beta chain with its context. The antigen is undetermined. V dropped 2 bases and J dropped 7 bases, with 21 bases sitting between them. The CDR3 is 16 amino acids. CDR1 is KGHSH and CDR2 is LQKENI in the germline V gene. This sample is part of a study of siplizumab effects on memory and regulatory T cells. Findings and limits, study-wide: Apparently key alloresponse contributors, naive T cells also seemed more diverse than memory cells. With siplizumab, cumulative frequency of CD4+ memory-derived alloreactive sequences dropped significantly. Versus over 25% in controls, the mappable alloreactive CD4+ clones averaged about 74% Treg-derived with siplizumab.

Sequencing was performed with immunoSEQ multiplex PCR; in TCRdb, only in-frame clones are kept and a portion is missing. Of over 95,000 clones listed, just under 95% were seen once; the top ten hold roughly 0.15%. This sequence joins TRBV18 and TRBJ2-7; tentatively, D is TRBD2 (5 bases). The clonotype comes from a human donor in good health. What was sequenced was non-Treg CD4+ T cells sorted from blood. The CDR3 sequence: CASSPKGAPGSGEQYF. As DNA, the CDR3 is TGTGCCAGCTCACCAAAGGGCGCCCCGGGGTCGGGGGAGCAGTACTTC.